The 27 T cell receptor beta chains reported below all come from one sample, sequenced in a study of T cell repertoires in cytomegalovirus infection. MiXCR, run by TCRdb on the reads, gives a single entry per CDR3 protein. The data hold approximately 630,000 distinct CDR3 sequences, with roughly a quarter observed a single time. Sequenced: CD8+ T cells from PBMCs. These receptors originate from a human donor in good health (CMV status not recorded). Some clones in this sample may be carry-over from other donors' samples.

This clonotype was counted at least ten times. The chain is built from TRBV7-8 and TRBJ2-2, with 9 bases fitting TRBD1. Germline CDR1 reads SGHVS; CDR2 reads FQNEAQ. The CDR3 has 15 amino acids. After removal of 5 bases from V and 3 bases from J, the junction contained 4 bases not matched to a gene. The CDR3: CASSHRDRDTGELFF. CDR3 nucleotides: TGTGCCAGCAGCCACCGGGACAGGGACACCGGGGAGCTGTTTTTT.

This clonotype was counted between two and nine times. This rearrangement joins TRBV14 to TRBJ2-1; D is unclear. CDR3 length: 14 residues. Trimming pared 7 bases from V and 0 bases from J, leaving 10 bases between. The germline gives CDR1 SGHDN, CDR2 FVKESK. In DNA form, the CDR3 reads TGTGCCAGCAACAATGTGGCCTCCTACAATGAGCAGTTCTTC. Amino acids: CASNNVASYNEQFF.

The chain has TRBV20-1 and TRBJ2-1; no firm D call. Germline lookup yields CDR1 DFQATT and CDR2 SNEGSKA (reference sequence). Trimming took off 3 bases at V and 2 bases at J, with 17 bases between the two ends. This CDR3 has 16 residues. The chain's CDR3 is CSAREPGIGAYNEQFF. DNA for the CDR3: TGCAGTGCTAGGGAACCGGGCATTGGGGCCTACAATGAGCAGTTCTTC.

The CDR3 bases are TGTGCCAGCAGACCGCCGGGGTCGTATGGCTACACCTTC. The encoded protein is CASRPPGSYGYTF. The chain has TRBV7-9 and TRBJ1-2; D is unclear. Trimming removed 6 bases at V and 5 bases at J, with 13 bases between. Looked up from germline, CDR1 is SEHNR and CDR2 is FQNEAQ (reference sequence). The CDR3 covers 13 residues.

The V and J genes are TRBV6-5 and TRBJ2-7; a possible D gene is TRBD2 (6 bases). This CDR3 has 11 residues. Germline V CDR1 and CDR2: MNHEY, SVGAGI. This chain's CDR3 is CTVRGAGEQYV. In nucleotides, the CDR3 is TGTACGGTGCGGGGCGCGGGGGAGCAGTACGTC.

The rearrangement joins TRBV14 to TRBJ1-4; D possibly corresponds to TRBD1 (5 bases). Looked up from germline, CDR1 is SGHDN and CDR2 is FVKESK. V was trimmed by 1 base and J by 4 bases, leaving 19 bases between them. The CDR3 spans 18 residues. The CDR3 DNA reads TGTGCCAGCAGCCAAGTCCCCGGATTAGGGGCAGATAATGAAAAACTGTTTTTT. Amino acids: CASSQVPGLGADNEKLFF.

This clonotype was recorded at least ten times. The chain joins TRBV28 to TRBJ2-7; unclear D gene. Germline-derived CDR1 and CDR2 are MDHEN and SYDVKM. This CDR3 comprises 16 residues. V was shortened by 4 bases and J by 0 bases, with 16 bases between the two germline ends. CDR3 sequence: CASSSLTPADSYEQYV. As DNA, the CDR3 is TGTGCCAGCAGTTCCCTAACTCCGGCCGACTCCTACGAGCAGTACGTC.

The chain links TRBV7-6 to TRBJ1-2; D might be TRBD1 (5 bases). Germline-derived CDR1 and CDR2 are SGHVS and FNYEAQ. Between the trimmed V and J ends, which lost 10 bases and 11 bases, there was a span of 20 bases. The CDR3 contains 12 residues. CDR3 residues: CATPGTERKYTF. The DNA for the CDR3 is TGTGCCACCCCCGGGACGGAGAGAAAATACACCTTC.

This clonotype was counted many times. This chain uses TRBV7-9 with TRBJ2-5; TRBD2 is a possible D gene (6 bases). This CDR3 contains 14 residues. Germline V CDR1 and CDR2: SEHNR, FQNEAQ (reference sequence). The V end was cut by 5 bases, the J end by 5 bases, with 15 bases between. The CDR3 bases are TGTGCCAGCAGCCCCTCGATGGAGGGGGAGACCCAGTACTTC. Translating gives CASSPSMEGETQYF.

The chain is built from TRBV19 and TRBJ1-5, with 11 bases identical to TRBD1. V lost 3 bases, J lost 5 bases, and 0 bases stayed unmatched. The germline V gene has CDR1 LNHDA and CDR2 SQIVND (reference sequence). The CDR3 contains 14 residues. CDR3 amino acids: CASSMGQGDQPQHF. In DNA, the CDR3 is TGTGCCAGTAGTATGGGACAGGGGGATCAGCCCCAGCATTTT. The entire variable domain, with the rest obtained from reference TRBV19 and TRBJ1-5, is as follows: DGGITQSPKYLFRKEGQNVTLSCEQNLNHDAMYWYRQDPGQGLRLIYYSQIVNDFQKGDIAEGYSVSREKKESFPLTVTSAQKNPTAFYLCASSMGQGDQPQHFGDGTRLSIL.

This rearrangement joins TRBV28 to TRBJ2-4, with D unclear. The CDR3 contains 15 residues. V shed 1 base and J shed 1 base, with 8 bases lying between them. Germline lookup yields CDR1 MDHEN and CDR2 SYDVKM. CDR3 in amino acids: CASSLSPTAKNIQYF. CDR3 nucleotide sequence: TGTGCCAGCAGTTTATCCCCGACGGCCAAAAACATTCAGTACTTC.

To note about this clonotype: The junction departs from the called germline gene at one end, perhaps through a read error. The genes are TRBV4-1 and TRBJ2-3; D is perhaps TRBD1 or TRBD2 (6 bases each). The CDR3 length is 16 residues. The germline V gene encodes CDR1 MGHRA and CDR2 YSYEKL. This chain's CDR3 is CASSRALVGGADTQYF. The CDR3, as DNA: TGTGCCAGCAGTCGAGCTCTAGTGGGGGGCGCAGATACGCAGTATTTT.

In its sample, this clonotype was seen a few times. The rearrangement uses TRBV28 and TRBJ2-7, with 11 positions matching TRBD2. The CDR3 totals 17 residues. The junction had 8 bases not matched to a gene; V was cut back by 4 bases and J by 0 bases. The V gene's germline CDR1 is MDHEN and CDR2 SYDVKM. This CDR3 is CASSSYLAGGISYEQYF. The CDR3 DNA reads TGTGCCAGCAGTTCCTACTTAGCGGGGGGGATCTCCTACGAGCAGTACTTC. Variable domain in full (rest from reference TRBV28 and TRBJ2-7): DVKVTQSSRYLVKRTGEKVFLECVQDMDHENMFWYRQDPGLGLRLIYFSYDVKMKEKGDIPEGYSVSREKKERFSLILESASTNQTSMYLCASSSYLAGGISYEQYFGPGTRLTVT.

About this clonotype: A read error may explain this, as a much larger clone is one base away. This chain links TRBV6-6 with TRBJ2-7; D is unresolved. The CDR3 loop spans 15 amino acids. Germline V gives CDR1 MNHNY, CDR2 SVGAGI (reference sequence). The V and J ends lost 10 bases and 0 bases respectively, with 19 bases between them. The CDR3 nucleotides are TGTGCCAACAGATCGGCCGATAGAAGCTCCTACGAGCAGTACGTC. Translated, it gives CANRSADRSSYEQYV.

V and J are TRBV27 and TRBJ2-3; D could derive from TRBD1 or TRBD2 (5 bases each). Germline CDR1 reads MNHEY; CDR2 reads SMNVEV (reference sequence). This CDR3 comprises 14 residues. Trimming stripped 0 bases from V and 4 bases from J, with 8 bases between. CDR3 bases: TGTGCCAGCAGTTTATCGTGGGGGTCAGATACGCAGTATTTT. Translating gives CASSLSWGSDTQYF.

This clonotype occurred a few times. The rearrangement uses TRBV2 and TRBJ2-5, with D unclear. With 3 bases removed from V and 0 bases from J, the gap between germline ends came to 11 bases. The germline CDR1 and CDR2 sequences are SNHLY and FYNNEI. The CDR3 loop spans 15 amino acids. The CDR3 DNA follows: TGTGCCAGCAGTGAGGCTATCCAGTACCAAGAGACCCAGTACTTC. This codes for CASSEAIQYQETQYF.

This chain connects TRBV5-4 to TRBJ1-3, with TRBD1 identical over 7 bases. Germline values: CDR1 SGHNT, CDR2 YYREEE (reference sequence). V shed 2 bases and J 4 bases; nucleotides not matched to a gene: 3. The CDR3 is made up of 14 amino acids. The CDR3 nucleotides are TGTGCCAGCAGCTTTGGGACAGTCGGAAACACCATATATTTT. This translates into CASSFGTVGNTIYF.

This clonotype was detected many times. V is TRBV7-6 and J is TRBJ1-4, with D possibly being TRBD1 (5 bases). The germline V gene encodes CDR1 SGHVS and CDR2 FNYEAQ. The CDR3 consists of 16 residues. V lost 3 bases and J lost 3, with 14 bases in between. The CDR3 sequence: CASSFGPTTANEKLFF. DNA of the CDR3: TGTGCCAGCAGCTTCGGCCCCACGACAGCTAATGAAAAACTGTTTTTT. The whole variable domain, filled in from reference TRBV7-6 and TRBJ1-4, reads GAGVSQSPRYKVTKRGQDVALRCDPISGHVSLYWYRQALGQGPEFLTYFNYEAQQDKSGLPNDRFSAERPEGSISTLTIQRTEQRDSAMYRCASSFGPTTANEKLFFGSGTQLSVL.

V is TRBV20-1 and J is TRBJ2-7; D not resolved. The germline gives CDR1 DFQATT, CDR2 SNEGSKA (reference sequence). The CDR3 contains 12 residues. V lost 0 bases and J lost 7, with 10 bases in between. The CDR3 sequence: CSARDSAGEQYV. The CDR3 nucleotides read TGCAGTGCTAGAGATAGTGCAGGAGAGCAGTACGTC.

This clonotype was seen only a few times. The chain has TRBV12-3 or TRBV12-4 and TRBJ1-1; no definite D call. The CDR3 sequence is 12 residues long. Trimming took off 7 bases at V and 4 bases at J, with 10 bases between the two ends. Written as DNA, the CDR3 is TGTGCCAGCACCGTAGAGGGCACTGAAGCTTTCTTT. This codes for CASTVEGTEAFF.

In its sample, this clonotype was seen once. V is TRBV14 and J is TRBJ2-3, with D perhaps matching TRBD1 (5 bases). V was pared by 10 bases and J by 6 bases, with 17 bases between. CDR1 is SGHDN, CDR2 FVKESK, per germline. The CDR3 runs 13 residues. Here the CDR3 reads CANSVSRADTQYF. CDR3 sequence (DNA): TGTGCCAACAGTGTCAGCAGGGCTGATACGCAGTATTTT.

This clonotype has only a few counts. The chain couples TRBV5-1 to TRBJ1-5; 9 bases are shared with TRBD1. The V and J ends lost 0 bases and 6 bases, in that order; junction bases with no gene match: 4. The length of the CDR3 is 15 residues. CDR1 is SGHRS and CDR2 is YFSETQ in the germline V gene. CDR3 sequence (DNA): TGCGCCAGCAGCTTGGGGACAGGGGTGAGTCAGCCCCAGCATTTT. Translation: CASSLGTGVSQPQHF.

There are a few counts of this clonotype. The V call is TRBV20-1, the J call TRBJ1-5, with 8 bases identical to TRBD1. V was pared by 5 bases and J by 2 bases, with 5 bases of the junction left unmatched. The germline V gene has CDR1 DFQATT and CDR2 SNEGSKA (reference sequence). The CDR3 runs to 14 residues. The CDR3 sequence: CSALDRDGNQPQHF. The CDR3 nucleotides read TGCAGTGCTCTGGACAGGGATGGCAATCAGCCCCAGCATTTT.

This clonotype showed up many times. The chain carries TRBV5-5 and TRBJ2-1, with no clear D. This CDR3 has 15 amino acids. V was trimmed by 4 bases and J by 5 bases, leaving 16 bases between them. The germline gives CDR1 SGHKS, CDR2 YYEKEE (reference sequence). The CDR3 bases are TGTGCCAGCAGCCCTCCCTTGGCCTCGGACAATGAGCAGTTCTTC. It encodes CASSPPLASDNEQFF.

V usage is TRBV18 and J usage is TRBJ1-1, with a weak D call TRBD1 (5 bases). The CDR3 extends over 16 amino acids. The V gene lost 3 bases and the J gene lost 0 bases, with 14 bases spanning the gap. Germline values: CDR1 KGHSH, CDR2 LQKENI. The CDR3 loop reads CASSPSSREMNTEAFF. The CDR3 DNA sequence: TGTGCCAGCTCACCCAGCTCCAGGGAGATGAACACTGAAGCTTTCTTT.

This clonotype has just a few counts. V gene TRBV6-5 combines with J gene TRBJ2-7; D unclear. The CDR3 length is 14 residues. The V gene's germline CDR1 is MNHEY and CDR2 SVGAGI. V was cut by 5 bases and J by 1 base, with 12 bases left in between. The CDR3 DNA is TGTGCCAGCAGTCCAAGGACGGCTTCCTACGAGCAGTACTTC. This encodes CASSPRTASYEQYF.

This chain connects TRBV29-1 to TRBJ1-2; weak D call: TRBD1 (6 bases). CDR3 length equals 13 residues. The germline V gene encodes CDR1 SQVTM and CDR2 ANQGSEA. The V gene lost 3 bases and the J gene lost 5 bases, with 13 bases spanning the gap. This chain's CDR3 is CSVENRDTYGYTF. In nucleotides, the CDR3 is TGCAGCGTTGAGAACCGGGACACTTATGGCTACACCTTC.